One sample yielded the 27 T cell receptor beta chains listed below, sequenced in a study of T cells in Graves' hyperthyroidism and ophthalmopathy. TCR beta CDR3 regions were amplified from RNA. TCR CDR3 regions were first amplified by RT-PCR with HTBI primers. Via MiXCR, TCRdb re-called the multiplex PCR reads, giving one row per CDR3 protein. The table lists about 530,000 distinct CDR3 sequences, roughly a sixth of them singletons. The sample comprised blood. Receptors originate from a woman between 18 and 29 years old with Graves' ophthalmopathy.

This clonotype was detected many times. This chain joins TRBV9 and TRBJ1-3; D uncertain. The germline V and J ends were trimmed by 4 bases and 0 bases, with 8 bases remaining between them. Germline assignment: CDR1 SGDLS and CDR2 YYNGEE. CDR3 length equals 14 residues. Written as DNA, the CDR3 is TGTGCCAGCAGCCCTCAGTTCTCTGGAAACACCATATATTTT. It specifies CASSPQFSGNTIYF. The full variable domain, rest sourced from reference TRBV9 and TRBJ1-3, is DSGVTQTPKHLITATGQRVTLRCSPRSGDLSVYWYQQSLDQGLQFLIQYYNGEERAKGNILERFSAQQFPDLHSELNLSSLELGDSALYFCASSPQFSGNTIYFGEGSWLTVV.

Of note for this clonotype: Possible read error: a much larger clone is one base away. This chain connects TRBV5-1 to TRBJ2-3; 7 positions match TRBD2. The V gene end was trimmed by 0 bases and the J gene end by 4 bases; junction bases not matched to a gene: 8. CDR3 length: 16 amino acids. Germline V CDR1 and CDR2: SGHRS, YFSETQ. The CDR3 region is CASSLGGGGRADTQYF. In DNA form, the CDR3 reads TGCGCCAGCAGCTTGGGGGGCGGGGGACGCGCAGATACGCAGTATTTT.

This clonotype was recorded at least ten times. The chain carries TRBV20-1 and TRBJ2-5, with unresolved D. The CDR3 sequence is 13 residues long. Looked up from germline, CDR1 is DFQATT and CDR2 is SNEGSKA (reference sequence). V was cut by 3 bases and J by 5 bases, with 13 bases left in between. CDR3 nucleotide sequence: TGCAGTGCTAGTTTGGACCGATGGGAGACCCAGTACTTC. This encodes CSASLDRWETQYF.

This clonotype was seen at least ten times. This sequence joins TRBV5-1 and TRBJ2-3; TRBD2 matches at 7 bases. CDR3 length: 16 residues. Germline-derived CDR1 and CDR2 are SGHRS and YFSETQ. V lost 1 base to trimming and J lost 2 bases; unmatched junction nucleotides: 7. The CDR3 DNA sequence: TGCGCCAGCAGCTTGTTGGCTAGCGGAAACACAGATACGCAGTATTTT. Protein sequence: CASSLLASGNTDTQYF. Full variable domain (rest looked up from reference TRBV5-1 and TRBJ2-3): KAGVTQTPRYLIKTRGQQVTLSCSPISGHRSVSWYQQTPGQGLQFLFEYFSETQRNKGNFPGRFSGRQFSNSRSEMNVSTLELGDSALYLCASSLLASGNTDTQYFGPGTRLTVL.

This clonotype was recorded many times. The V call is TRBV9, the J call TRBJ2-7; D remains ambiguous. The CDR3 length is 14 residues. Looked up from germline, CDR1 is SGDLS and CDR2 is YYNGEE. Trimming took off 0 bases at V and 7 bases at J, with 14 bases between the two ends. CDR3 nucleotides: TGTGCCAGCAGCGTAGGGGTGGGCCTGGAGGAGCAGTACTTC. It codes for CASSVGVGLEEQYF.

The chain is built from TRBV10-3 and TRBJ2-3; 11 nucleotides agree with TRBD2. V lost 3 bases, J lost 4 bases, and 3 bases stayed unmatched. Germline CDR1 ENHRY, CDR2 SYGVKD. The CDR3 sequence is 15 residues long. The CDR3 here is CAISDLAGGPDTQYF. CDR3 nucleotides: TGTGCCATCAGTGATTTAGCGGGAGGGCCAGATACGCAGTATTTT.

This clonotype occurred many times. The chain employs TRBV27 and TRBJ2-7; D is uncertain. V was pared by 9 bases and J by 0 bases, with 12 bases between. Germline assignment: CDR1 MNHEY and CDR2 SMNVEV (reference sequence). The CDR3 extends over 13 amino acids. The DNA of the CDR3 is TGTGCCAGTAGAGGCTATACCTCCTACGAGCAGTACTTC. Its protein is CASRGYTSYEQYF.

This chain links TRBV5-1 with TRBJ1-4; 7 bases align to TRBD1. The CDR3 runs 15 residues. V lost 4 bases and J lost 1; bases outside the gene matches: 4. Germline V gives CDR1 SGHRS, CDR2 YFSETQ. This CDR3 reads CASSVGQRTNEKLFF. The CDR3 DNA reads TGCGCCAGCAGCGTGGGACAGAGAACTAATGAAAAACTGTTTTTT.

This clonotype was seen more than once but under ten times. The gene calls are TRBV20-1 and TRBJ1-5, with TRBD1 identical over 12 bases. From germline, CDR1 is DFQATT and CDR2 SNEGSKA (reference sequence). V gave up 7 bases and J gave up 8 bases; unmatched junction bases: 9. CDR3 length equals 14 residues. CDR3 coding DNA: TGCAGTGTTCCGGGACAGGGGGCTTTCAAGCCCCAGCATTTT. The encoded protein is CSVPGQGAFKPQHF.

This clonotype was detected many times. The chain is built from TRBV11-2 and TRBJ2-3; 14 nucleotides match TRBD2. The CDR3 loop spans 15 amino acids. V was pared by 5 bases and J by 4 bases, with 2 bases of the junction left unmatched. Germline lookup yields CDR1 SGHAT and CDR2 FQNNGV. This chain's CDR3 is CASSAGLAGADTQYF. The CDR3 DNA reads as TGTGCCAGCAGCGCGGGACTAGCGGGAGCAGATACGCAGTATTTT.

The V call is TRBV28, the J call TRBJ1-5; D is unresolved. V shed 1 base and J shed 5 bases, with 6 bases lying between them. Germline lookup yields CDR1 MDHEN and CDR2 SYDVKM. CDR3 length: 13 residues. CDR3 protein: CASSLFGDQPQHF. In DNA, the CDR3 is TGTGCCAGCAGTTTATTTGGGGATCAGCCCCAGCATTTT.

This CDR3 is CASSLVAGFSGELFF. The CDR3, as DNA: TGTGCCAGCAGTTTAGTTGCGGGGTTTAGCGGGGAGCTGTTTTTT. The chain couples TRBV12-3 or TRBV12-4 to TRBJ2-2, with D possibly TRBD2 on 6 matching bases. V lost 1 base, J lost 7 bases, and 13 bases lay in between. The CDR3 totals 15 residues.

This clonotype has just a few counts. Here the CDR3 DNA reads TGTGCCAGCAGTCGTTACAGGGTTGAGGGCAATCAGCCCCAGCATTTT. This translates into CASSRYRVEGNQPQHF. The chain combines TRBV28 with TRBJ1-5; D perhaps matches TRBD1 (6 bases). CDR1 is MDHEN and CDR2 is SYDVKM in the germline V gene. V lost 5 bases to trimming and J lost 2 bases, with 16 bases between them. The CDR3 spans 16 residues.

The genes are TRBV7-2 and TRBJ2-2, with 12 bases matching TRBD2. V gave up 5 bases and J gave up 4 bases; unmatched junction bases: 5. There are 16 residues in the CDR3. The V gene's germline CDR1 is SGHTA and CDR2 FQGNSA. Here the CDR3 DNA reads TGTGCCAGCAGCCTGCCTAGCGGGAGGGTCACCGGGGAGCTGTTTTTT. This encodes CASSLPSGRVTGELFF.

The rearrangement joins TRBV7-9 to TRBJ2-3; D might be TRBD2 (6 bases). Germline lookup yields CDR1 SEHNR and CDR2 FQNEAQ (reference sequence). The germline V and J ends were trimmed by 4 bases and 2 bases, with 13 bases remaining between them. There are 15 residues in the CDR3. Here the CDR3 DNA reads TGTGCCAGCAGCTCCACGGACTATACCACAGATACGCAGTATTTT. Residues: CASSSTDYTTDTQYF.

The sample holds many counts of this clonotype. The chain has TRBV2 and TRBJ1-1; 8 nucleotides line up with TRBD1. Germline V lookup: CDR1 SNHLY, CDR2 FYNNEI. The V gene end was trimmed by 4 bases and the J gene end by 2 bases; junction bases not matched to a gene: 3. There are 14 residues in the CDR3. CDR3 nucleotide sequence: TGTGCCAGCAGTGGACAGGGGATTAACACTGAAGCTTTCTTT. Amino acid sequence: CASSGQGINTEAFF.

This clonotype was observed at least ten times. The chain joins TRBV11-1 to TRBJ2-1, with 7 nucleotides matching TRBD2. Losses at the gene ends were 4 bases for V and 6 bases for J; bases not matched to a gene: 12. The germline V gene encodes CDR1 SGHAT and CDR2 FQDESV (reference sequence). This CDR3 comprises 16 residues. The chain's CDR3 is CASSSGLGGGSNEQFF. As DNA, the CDR3 is TGTGCCAGCAGCTCCGGGCTCGGCGGGGGAAGCAATGAGCAGTTCTTC.

This clonotype was seen a handful of times. The DNA for the CDR3 is TGTGCCTGGAGTGCTTCGATCAGCGGGAGGATCGCCTACGAGCAGTACTTC. It is translated as CAWSASISGRIAYEQYF. The chain employs TRBV30 and TRBJ2-7, with 9 bases matching TRBD2. After removal of 1 base from V and 2 bases from J, the junction contained 12 bases not matched to a gene. The CDR3 contains 17 residues. CDR1 and CDR2 from the germline V gene are GTSNPN and SVGIG (reference sequence).

To note about this clonotype: At one of its ends the junction is not consistent with the germline gene, which may arise from a read error. DNA of the CDR3: TGTGCCAGCGGTCGGGCGGGAGAGAACTACGAGAAGTACTTC. It encodes CASGRAGENYEKYF. The chain combines TRBV9 with TRBJ2-7, with 7 bases aligning to TRBD2. This CDR3 has 14 amino acids. CDR1 SGDLS and CDR2 YYNGEE come from the germline V gene.

This clonotype was observed at least ten times. The CDR3 DNA follows: TGTGCCAGCGAGGACAGGGTAACCTACGAGCAGTACTTC. Protein product: CASEDRVTYEQYF. The gene calls are TRBV11-2 and TRBJ2-7; TRBD1 matches at 8 bases. The CDR3 sequence is 13 residues long. CDR1 and CDR2 (germline): SGHAT, FQNNGV. With V trimmed by 8 bases and J by 2 bases, 5 bases remained unmatched. The full variable domain, with the rest looked up from reference TRBV11-2 and TRBJ2-7, is EAGVAQSPRYKIIEKRQSVAFWCNPISGHATLYWYQQILGQGPKLLIQFQNNGVVDDSQLPKDRFSAERLKGVDSTLKIQPAKLEDSAVYLCASEDRVTYEQYFGPGTRLTVT.

The rearrangement links TRBV4-2 to TRBJ1-2; D might be TRBD1 (6 bases). The CDR3 has 15 residues. Trimming pared 0 bases from V and 12 bases from J, leaving 20 bases between. CDR1 is LGHNA and CDR2 is YNFKEQ in the germline V gene. As DNA, the CDR3 is TGTGCCAGCAGCCAAGAGGGGTTCACGGGGGGCGCACACACCTTC. It codes for CASSQEGFTGGAHTF.

The table lists this clonotype with many counts. The chain carries TRBV12-3 or TRBV12-4 and TRBJ2-7; 8 positions agree with TRBD1. V shed 7 bases and J 3 bases; nucleotides not matched to a gene: 17. CDR3 length: 17 amino acids. This CDR3 is CASKKTGVNVRDYEQYF. CDR3 sequence (DNA): TGTGCCAGCAAAAAGACAGGGGTGAATGTGAGAGACTACGAGCAGTACTTC.

This chain links TRBV7-3 with TRBJ1-1; D gene unclear. CDR3 length equals 13 residues. Germline lookup yields CDR1 SGHTA and CDR2 FQGTGA. V was shortened by 0 bases and J by 3 bases, with 5 bases between the two germline ends. CDR3: CASSLTPYTEAFF. The CDR3 nucleotides are TGTGCCAGCAGCTTAACCCCGTACACTGAAGCTTTCTTT.

There are many counts of this clonotype. This chain connects TRBV27 to TRBJ2-1; D may be TRBD2 (5 bases). The ends were cut back, 1 base at V and 8 bases at J, with 9 bases in the middle. Germline CDR1 reads MNHEY; CDR2 reads SMNVEV (reference sequence). This CDR3 has 13 amino acids. The CDR3 nucleotides are TGTGCCAGCAGTTTATTGGGAGCGGATGAGCAGTTCTTC. The encoded protein is CASSLLGADEQFF.

The chain recombines TRBV20-1 with TRBJ1-6, with D possibly matching TRBD1 (5 bases). V was clipped by 1 base and J by 9 bases, with 7 bases between them. Germline V lookup: CDR1 DFQATT, CDR2 SNEGSKA (reference sequence). There are 12 residues in the CDR3. This chain's CDR3 is CSARGGGSPLHF. For the CDR3, the DNA is TGCAGTGCTAGAGGGGGGGGTTCACCCCTCCACTTT.

This clonotype was counted only a few times. The genes are TRBV29-1 and TRBJ2-1; either TRBD1 or TRBD2 may fit D (7 bases each). The CDR3 length is 13 residues. V lost 6 bases and J lost 4, with 13 bases in between. Germline V gene lookup returns CDR1 SQVTM and CDR2 ANQGSEA. The CDR3 bases are TGCAGCGTCAGGGGGGGCACATACAATGAGCAGTTCTTC. It encodes CSVRGGTYNEQFF.

This clonotype has at least ten counts. The chain carries TRBV7-3 and TRBJ1-2, with D possibly being TRBD1 (5 bases). CDR3 size: 17 residues. CDR1 is SGHTA and CDR2 is FQGTGA in the germline V gene. With 5 bases removed from V and 0 bases from J, the gap between germline ends came to 19 bases. Written as DNA, the CDR3 is TGTGCCAGCAGCCCCGGACATCTACTCAACGCTAACTATGGCTACACCTTC. The encoded protein is CASSPGHLLNANYGYTF.